The 21 T cell receptor beta chains below come from one sample, sequenced in a study of cytomegalovirus exposure and HLA in healthy donors. Amplification used 60 Vbeta primers and 13 Jbeta primers. This table comes from immunoSEQ multiplex PCR, and its TCRdb copy is limited to in-frame clones, with some not included. The sample holds some 150,000 clones, 75% to 80% seen once. Sequenced: PBMCs. These receptor sequences come from a woman aged 30 to 39 in good health and CMV-seronegative.

This rearrangement joins TRBV2 to TRBJ2-1, with 7 bases identical to TRBD2. The germline CDR1 and CDR2 sequences are SNHLY and FYNNEI. J was trimmed by 9 bases and V by 2 bases; bases with no gene match: 13. The CDR3 covers 16 residues. CDR3 in DNA: TGTGCCAGCAGTGAATGGTGGGAGGGGCCGCTTAGTGAGCAGTTCTTC. It encodes CASSEWWEGPLSEQFF.

This clone came up a few times. The chain couples TRBV19 to TRBJ1-5; 8 nucleotides agree with TRBD1. Trimming took 5 bases from V and 3 from J; bases not matched to a gene: 9. CDR1 and CDR2 from the germline V gene are LNHDA and SQIVND (reference sequence). This CDR3 has 16 amino acids. CDR3 sequence reads: CASSARQGLVNQPQHF. The CDR3 region has the DNA TGTGCCAGTAGTGCCAGACAGGGGCTAGTCAATCAGCCCCAGCATTTT.

The genes are TRBV10-3 and TRBJ2-3; TRBD2 matches 14 bases. In germline, CDR1 is ENHRY, CDR2 SYGVKD. Trimming removed 11 bases from V and 5 bases from J; junction bases left unmatched: 9. The length of the CDR3 is 15 residues. The CDR3 DNA reads as TGTGCCTCAAAGGGACTAGCGGGGGCGGGAGATACGCAGTATTTT. It specifies CASKGLAGAGDTQYF.

The chain combines TRBV6-5 with TRBJ2-5; TRBD2 aligns across 7 bases. The CDR3 totals 13 residues. CDR1 and CDR2 (germline): MNHEY, SVGAGI. J was trimmed by 1 base and V by 5 bases; bases with no gene match: 1. This chain's CDR3 is CASSRLAQETQYF. The CDR3 nucleotides read TGTGCCAGCAGTAGACTAGCCCAAGAGACCCAGTACTTC.

The chain combines TRBV2 with TRBJ1-2; no clear D. Between the trimmed V and J ends, which lost 3 bases and 4 bases, there was a span of 12 bases. Germline CDR1 and CDR2: SNHLY and FYNNEI. This CDR3 spans 14 amino acids. In DNA form, the CDR3 reads TGTGCCAGCAGTGATACCCAGAGGCCCTATGGCTACACCTTC. Protein sequence: CASSDTQRPYGYTF.

In its sample, this clone was seen a few times. The chain joins TRBV30 to TRBJ1-2; D possibly corresponds to TRBD1 (5 bases). Trimming cost V 6 bases and J 0 bases, with 8 bases left between them. This CDR3 contains 12 residues. The germline gives CDR1 GTSNPN, CDR2 SVGIG (reference sequence). CDR3 bases: TGTGCCTGTACAGGTTCTAACTATGGCTACACCTTC. Its translation is CACTGSNYGYTF.

The chain recombines TRBV6-5 with TRBJ1-2, with D unresolved. CDR1 MNHEY and CDR2 SVGAGI come from the germline V gene. Trimming pared 6 bases from V and 0 bases from J, leaving 11 bases between. The CDR3 totals 14 residues. CDR3 nucleotide sequence: TGTGCCAGCAGGACGGGTTTAACTAACTATGGCTACACCTTC. Its translation is CASRTGLTNYGYTF.

This clone was seen once. The chain carries TRBV18 and TRBJ2-5; the match to TRBD1 covers 7 bases. CDR1 and CDR2 (germline): KGHSH, LQKENI. CDR3 length: 15 amino acids. Germline trimming cut 2 bases from V and 4 bases from J; bases unmatched to any gene: 7. DNA for the CDR3: TGTGCCAGCTCACCAAACAAGGGGGCGACAGAGACCCAGTACTTC. Encoded protein: CASSPNKGATETQYF.

V usage is TRBV5-1 and J usage is TRBJ1-2; 7 bases line up with TRBD1. Per the germline V gene, CDR1 is SGHRS and CDR2 is YFSETQ. The V segment lost 0 bases and the J segment 6 bases; nucleotides outside the gene matches: 2. This CDR3 has 13 residues. CDR3 bases: TGCGCCAGCAGCTTGGGAACAGGGGATGGCTACACCTTC. Amino acid sequence: CASSLGTGDGYTF. Based on the CDR3 plus reference TRBV5-1 and TRBJ1-2, the full variable domain is KAGVTQTPRYLIKTRGQQVTLSCSPISGHRSVSWYQQTPGQGLQFLFEYFSETQRNKGNFPGRFSGRQFSNSRSEMNVSTLELGDSALYLCASSLGTGDGYTFGSGTRLTVV.

This chain links TRBV7-6 with TRBJ1-4; D is possibly TRBD1 (5 bases). This CDR3 region has 13 residues. Per germline, CDR1 SGHVS and CDR2 FNYEAQ. With 1 base removed from V and 6 bases from J, the gap between germline ends came to 6 bases. CDR3 in amino acids: CASSLVGHEKLFF. CDR3 bases: TGTGCCAGCAGCTTAGTGGGGCATGAAAAACTGTTTTTT.

The V call is TRBV7-9, the J call TRBJ1-2, with 10 bases that match TRBD1. The V and J ends lost 5 bases and 6 bases, in that order; junction bases with no gene match: 9. CDR1 is SEHNR and CDR2 is FQNEAQ in the germline V gene (reference sequence). The CDR3 extends over 15 amino acids. The DNA for the CDR3 is TGTGCCAGCAGCCCATCGGGACAGGGGACACATGGCTACACCTTC. Translation gives CASSPSGQGTHGYTF. Filled out from reference TRBV7-9 and TRBJ1-2, the complete variable domain reads DTGVSQNPRHKITKRGQNVTFRCDPISEHNRLYWYRQTLGQGPEFLTYFQNEAQLEKSRLLSDRFSAERPKGSFSTLEIQRTEQGDSAMYLCASSPSGQGTHGYTFGSGTRLTVV.

This clone was seen a few times. The rearrangement links TRBV7-2 to TRBJ1-2, with D tentatively TRBD1 (5 bases). The CDR3 runs 16 residues. Germline CDR1 reads SGHTA; CDR2 reads FQGNSA. The ends were cut back, 5 bases at V and 4 bases at J, with 20 bases in the middle. CDR3 residues: CASSSGGKRGLYGYTF. The DNA for the CDR3 is TGTGCCAGCAGCAGTGGGGGGAAGAGAGGACTCTATGGCTACACCTTC.

The chain recombines TRBV5-5 with TRBJ1-2; no firm D call. The CDR3 spans 14 residues. In germline, CDR1 is SGHKS, CDR2 YYEKEE (reference sequence). V was cut by 1 base and J by 6 bases, with 13 bases left in between. CDR3 sequence reads: CASSLSGNGDGYTF. DNA for the CDR3: TGTGCCAGCAGCTTGTCGGGAAATGGTGATGGCTACACCTTC.

The V and J genes are TRBV6-1 and TRBJ1-2, with 8 bases fitting TRBD1. With 7 bases clipped from V and 8 bases from J, the junction kept 9 bases outside the gene matches. The germline gives CDR1 MNHNS, CDR2 SASEGT. This CDR3 region has 13 residues. CDR3 bases: TGTGCCAGCACCCGGACAGGGTCTGAGGGCTACACCTTC. Its protein product is CASTRTGSEGYTF.

In nucleotides, the CDR3 is TGTGCCAGCTACGAGGGGAGGGGGTACGAGCAGTACTTC. As protein: CASYEGRGYEQYF. The chain joins TRBV21-1 to TRBJ2-7; TRBD2 was called by the table and not checked on the DNA. TRBV21-1 is designated a pseudogene. The CDR3 consists of 13 residues.

J is TRBJ2-5 and V is TRBV6-1, with D tentatively TRBD1 (5 bases). There are 16 residues in the CDR3. Between the trimmed V and J ends, which lost 2 bases and 1 base, there was a span of 14 bases. Germline V gene data show CDR1 as MNHNS and CDR2 as SASEGT. CDR3 DNA: TGTGCCAGCAGTGAAAGGGGTGAAGGGGTCCAAGAGACCCAGTACTTC. It codes for CASSERGEGVQETQYF.

The chain recombines TRBV15 with TRBJ1-2; D uncertain. Trimming removed 0 bases at V and 7 bases at J, with 15 bases between. The CDR3 extends over 15 amino acids. Germline-derived CDR1 and CDR2 are LNHNV and YYDKDF (reference sequence). The CDR3 loop is CATSRDHIAAGGYTF. As DNA, the CDR3 is TGTGCCACCAGCAGAGATCACATAGCAGCGGGTGGCTACACCTTC.

This chain uses TRBV6-1 with TRBJ1-1, with D hard to call. The V and J ends lost 7 bases and 8 bases respectively, with 11 bases between them. The germline gives CDR1 MNHNS, CDR2 SASEGT. The CDR3 length is 11 residues. CDR3 bases: TGTGCCAGCAACACGAACGCAGAAGCTTTCTTT. The encoded protein is CASNTNAEAFF.

The genes are TRBV2 and TRBJ1-5, with D uncertain. The CDR3 is 13 amino acids. Germline assignment: CDR1 SNHLY and CDR2 FYNNEI. V lost 2 bases and J lost 7, with 9 bases in between. CDR3 coding DNA: TGTGCCAGCAGTGAAACGGTGAGGCAGCCCCAGCATTTT. The encoded protein is CASSETVRQPQHF.

The chain joins TRBV11-2 to TRBJ2-4; no clear D gene. Germline V gene sequence: CDR1 SGHAT, CDR2 FQNNGV. V was cut by 5 bases and J by 0 bases, with 17 bases left in between. CDR3 length: 17 amino acids. In DNA form, the CDR3 reads TGTGCCAGCAGCATCCAAGCCCGGAGTCGAGCCAAAAACATTCAGTACTTC. This gives the protein CASSIQARSRAKNIQYF.

The chain links TRBV10-3 to TRBJ1-3, with D uncertain. The CDR3 totals 14 residues. Germline CDR1 reads ENHRY; CDR2 reads SYGVKD. Trimming stripped 8 bases from V and 0 bases from J, with 11 bases between. The CDR3 nucleotides are TGTGCCATCCTCCCCAGAATCTCTGGAAACACCATATATTTT. Translation: CAILPRISGNTIYF.